These 32 T cell receptor beta chains originate from one sample sequenced in a study of T cell repertoires in breast cancer. Primers covering all TCR V genes were used in emulsion RT-PCR on CD8+ T cells. Blocking oligonucleotides added to a second nested PCR suppressed unpaired genes. Each CDR3 protein gets one entry after TCRdb re-called the emulsion pairing reads with MiXCR. The sample lists about 40,000 distinct CDR3 sequences; about 41% were seen once. The source material was CD8+ T cells. These receptors all stem from a pool of human donors with breast cancer or a healthy control (not recorded which).

There are many counts of this clonotype. The J gene is TRBJ1-1, the V gene TRBV4-2; D call uncertain. Germline V gene data show CDR1 as LGHNA and CDR2 as YNFKEQ. The CDR3 contains 14 residues. V lost 5 bases to trimming and J lost 5 bases, with 15 bases between them. CDR3 nucleotides: TGTGCCAGCAGCAACCCCGGGAAGTCAACTGAAGCTTTCTTT. As protein: CASSNPGKSTEAFF.

The chain couples TRBV5-1 to TRBJ1-1; possible D gene TRBD1, 5 bases. Germline CDR1 reads SGHRS; CDR2 reads YFSETQ. Trimming left V 4 bases short and J 8 bases short, with 21 bases between. This CDR3 comprises 15 residues. This CDR3 reads CASSVVGTTGSEAFF. CDR3 DNA: TGCGCCAGCAGCGTGGTTGGGACCACCGGCAGCGAAGCTTTCTTT. Together with reference TRBV5-1 and TRBJ1-1, the CDR3 gives the full variable domain: KAGVTQTPRYLIKTRGQQVTLSCSPISGHRSVSWYQQTPGQGLQFLFEYFSETQRNKGNFPGRFSGRQFSNSRSEMNVSTLELGDSALYLCASSVVGTTGSEAFFGQGTRLTVV.

This sequence joins TRBV20-1 and TRBJ2-1, with TRBD1 as a possible D gene (6 bases). The CDR3 has 11 residues. V lost 5 bases and J lost 7, with 9 bases in between. From germline, CDR1 is DFQATT and CDR2 SNEGSKA (reference sequence). In DNA form, the CDR3 reads TGCAGTGCTGACAGGAGGAATGAGCAGTTCTTC. This gives the protein CSADRRNEQFF.

This clonotype was detected many times. For the CDR3, the DNA is TGTGCCAGTCTTCACCACTGGACCCAGTACTTC. It specifies CASLHHWTQYF. The genes are TRBV25-1 and TRBJ2-5; D gene ambiguous. The CDR3 length is 11 residues. CDR1 is MGHDK, CDR2 SYGVNS, per germline. V dropped 9 bases and J dropped 7 bases, with 12 bases sitting between them. The full variable domain, completed using reference TRBV25-1 and TRBJ2-5, is EADIYQTPRYLVIGTGKKITLECSQTMGHDKMYWYQQDPGMELHLIHYSYGVNSTEKGDLSSESTVSRIRTEHFPLTLESARPSHTSQYLCASLHHWTQYFGPGTRLLVL.

J is TRBJ2-7 and V is TRBV28; D might be TRBD2 (5 bases). The CDR3 has 12 amino acids. Germline V lookup: CDR1 MDHEN, CDR2 SYDVKM. Between the trimmed V and J ends, which lost 7 bases and 3 bases, there was a span of 10 bases. This CDR3 reads CASTMRDYEQYF. The CDR3 nucleotides are TGTGCCAGCACTATGAGGGACTACGAGCAGTACTTC. The variable domain in full, with the rest retrieved from reference TRBV28 and TRBJ2-7, is DVKVTQSSRYLVKRTGEKVFLECVQDMDHENMFWYRQDPGLGLRLIYFSYDVKMKEKGDIPEGYSVSREKKERFSLILESASTNQTSMYLCASTMRDYEQYFGPGTRLTVT.

This clonotype was seen only a few times. The chain couples TRBV4-1 to TRBJ1-2; no definite D call. The V end was cut by 2 bases, the J end by 4 bases, with 8 bases between. The length of the CDR3 is 13 residues. Germline V gives CDR1 MGHRA, CDR2 YSYEKL. The CDR3 region is CASSQIGTYGYTF. The DNA of the CDR3 is TGCGCCAGCAGCCAAATAGGCACCTATGGCTACACCTTC.

CDR3 residues: CASSLTSDGELFF. In nucleotides, the CDR3 is TGTGCCAGCAGCTTAACTAGCGACGGGGAGCTGTTTTTT. The chain recombines TRBV7-3 with TRBJ2-2, with TRBD2 as a possible D gene (5 bases). Deletions cut 0 bases from V and 7 bases from J, with 6 bases between. Germline V lookup: CDR1 SGHTA, CDR2 FQGTGA. This CDR3 has 13 amino acids.

The CDR3 DNA follows: TGTGCCAGCAGAATCACGCTGAACACTGAAGCTTTCTTT. Its translation: CASRITLNTEAFF. The rearrangement uses TRBV6-1 and TRBJ1-1; D is uncertain. Germline CDR1 reads MNHNS; CDR2 reads SASEGT. The CDR3 consists of 13 residues. V was cut by 6 bases and J by 0 bases, with 8 bases left in between.

This clonotype was counted at least ten times. CDR3 DNA: TGTGCCAGCAGTAGAGTCGGATTCTACAATGAGCAGTTCTTC. Translated, it gives CASSRVGFYNEQFF. This chain uses TRBV6-2 or TRBV6-3 with TRBJ2-1; D remains ambiguous. The germline V and J ends were trimmed by 5 bases and 3 bases, with 11 bases remaining between them. There are 14 residues in the CDR3. Per germline, CDR1 MNHEY and CDR2 SVGEGT.

The rearrangement links TRBV7-8 to TRBJ2-3; TRBD1 agrees at 8 bases. This CDR3 is built from 16 residues. In germline, CDR1 is SGHVS, CDR2 FQNEAQ. V gave up 2 bases and J gave up 3 bases; unmatched junction bases: 7. The CDR3 sequence: CASSLQGAGWTDTQYF. Written as DNA, the CDR3 is TGTGCCAGCAGCTTACAGGGGGCGGGTTGGACAGATACGCAGTATTTT.

Ten or more counts support this clonotype. This chain links TRBV6-1 with TRBJ2-6; no firm D call. The V end was cut by 6 bases, the J end by 2 bases, with 8 bases between. This CDR3 is 14 amino acids long. Per germline, CDR1 MNHNS and CDR2 SASEGT. The CDR3, as DNA: TGTGCCAGCAGCCTTAGGGCTGGGGCCAACGTCCTGACTTTC. This codes for CASSLRAGANVLTF.

This clonotype was found many times. This chain connects TRBV19 to TRBJ2-2; D might be TRBD2 (5 bases). V was pared by 5 bases and J by 2 bases, with 9 bases between. The CDR3 runs 14 residues. Germline CDR1 and CDR2: LNHDA and SQIVND (reference sequence). CDR3 DNA: TGTGCCAGTAGTTACGGACTTAACACCGGGGAGCTGTTTTTT. Its translation is CASSYGLNTGELFF.

This sequence joins TRBV6-1 and TRBJ1-3; D gene unclear. Germline V gives CDR1 MNHNS, CDR2 SASEGT. The CDR3 has 14 amino acids. V was cut by 5 bases and J by 0 bases, with 8 bases left in between. CDR3 sequence reads: CASSYLHSGNTIYF. CDR3 sequence (DNA): TGTGCCAGCAGTTATTTACACTCTGGAAACACCATATATTTT.

This clonotype was counted a few times. The chain has TRBV6-1 and TRBJ2-3, with D unclear. This CDR3 has 15 residues. Per the germline V gene, CDR1 is MNHNS and CDR2 is SASEGT. V was trimmed by 5 bases and J by 0 bases, leaving 12 bases between them. CDR3: CASSRTASSTDTQYF. CDR3 in DNA: TGTGCCAGCAGTAGGACGGCGTCTAGCACAGATACGCAGTATTTT.

In the case of this clonotype: A much larger clone lies a single base off, so this may be a read error. The V call is TRBV6-1, the J call TRBJ1-5, with a tentative D call TRBD1 (5 bases). The length of the CDR3 is 15 residues. CDR1 MNHNS and CDR2 SASEGT come from the germline V gene. The CDR3 sequence: CAGSPGGGSNQPQHF. The CDR3 DNA is TGTGCCGGCAGCCCGGGGGGGGGAAGCAATCAGCCCCAGCATTTT.

Comment on this clonotype: Germline is not matched at one junction end, which may reflect a read error. V and J are TRBV11-1 and TRBJ2-1; 7 positions match TRBD1. Germline CDR1 is SGHAT and CDR2 is FQDESV (reference sequence). CDR3 length: 15 amino acids. CDR3 sequence reads: CASSPRDRPYNEQFF. CDR3 DNA sequence: TGTGCTAGCAGCCCCCGGGACAGACCCTACAATGAGCAGTTCTTC. The variable domain in full, with the rest retrieved from reference TRBV11-1 and TRBJ2-1, is EAEVAQSPRYKITEKSQAVAFWCDPISGHATLYWYRQILGQGPELLVQFQDESVVDDSQLPKDRFSAERLKGVDSTLKIQPAELGDSAMYLCASSPRDRPYNEQFFGPGTRLTVL.

A single count supports this clonotype. The rearrangement links TRBV9 to TRBJ2-7, with 7 bases aligning to TRBD1. V lost 3 bases to trimming and J lost 3 bases; unmatched junction nucleotides: 9. The CDR3 length is 15 residues. Germline loops: CDR1 SGDLS, CDR2 YYNGEE. The CDR3 is CASSASGGLIYEQYF. The CDR3 DNA reads TGTGCCAGCAGCGCATCAGGGGGTTTGATCTACGAGCAGTACTTC.

This clonotype was seen once. This rearrangement joins TRBV5-1 to TRBJ1-1; TRBD1 aligns across 9 bases. The length of the CDR3 is 14 residues. J was trimmed by 6 bases and V by 4 bases; bases with no gene match: 7. Germline-derived CDR1 and CDR2 are SGHRS and YFSETQ. The CDR3 region is CASSRGQGDAEAFF. The CDR3 region has the DNA TGCGCCAGCAGCAGGGGACAGGGAGACGCTGAAGCTTTCTTT.

The genes are TRBV7-9 and TRBJ2-3; D is possibly TRBD2 (6 bases). Between the trimmed V and J ends, which lost 5 bases and 6 bases, there was a span of 15 bases. The CDR3 has 14 residues. Germline CDR1 and CDR2: SEHNR and FQNEAQ (reference sequence). This chain's CDR3 is CASSPPAGGDTQYF. CDR3 bases: TGTGCCAGCAGCCCACCGGCTGGGGGGGATACGCAGTATTTT.

The rearrangement links TRBV6-1 to TRBJ1-2; 10 bases are shared with TRBD1. The length of the CDR3 is 16 residues. Germline V gene data show CDR1 as MNHNS and CDR2 as SASEGT. V lost 7 bases to trimming and J lost 6 bases; unmatched junction nucleotides: 14. As DNA, the CDR3 is TGTGCCAGCATCACCTCCGGGACAGGGGAATTTCATGGCTACACCTTC. This sequence encodes CASITSGTGEFHGYTF.

This clonotype showed up just a few times. The chain couples TRBV7-9 to TRBJ2-3, with D perhaps assigned TRBD1 or TRBD2 (6 bases each). Trimming shortened V by 10 bases and J by 3 bases, and 17 bases separated the two germline ends. The CDR3 loop spans 14 amino acids. The germline gives CDR1 SEHNR, CDR2 FQNEAQ (reference sequence). The CDR3 here is CAIPGQRVTDTQYF. The CDR3 bases are TGTGCCATCCCCGGACAGCGGGTGACAGATACGCAGTATTTT.

On this clonotype: Sequence at one end of the junction differs from germline and may be a read error. The chain recombines TRBV19 with TRBJ1-2; 8 nucleotides align to TRBD1. CDR1 is LNHDA and CDR2 is SQIVND in the germline V gene (reference sequence). The length of the CDR3 is 14 residues. The CDR3 DNA reads TGTGCCAGTAGTGTCGGACAGGGCAACTATGGTTACACCTTC. It specifies CASSVGQGNYGYTF.

The chain recombines TRBV12-3 or TRBV12-4 with TRBJ2-7, with 10 bases that match TRBD2. The CDR3 runs to 15 residues. V shed 6 bases and J 2 bases; nucleotides not matched to a gene: 7. This CDR3 is CASRSHSGGTYEQYF. CDR3 in DNA: TGTGCCAGCAGAAGTCATAGCGGGGGGACCTACGAGCAGTACTTC.

The V call is TRBV4-1, the J call TRBJ2-3; 8 bases fit TRBD2. V gave up 0 bases and J gave up 2 bases; unmatched junction bases: 4. The length of the CDR3 is 16 residues. Germline V lookup: CDR1 MGHRA, CDR2 YSYEKL. The chain's CDR3 is CASSQDSGGVTDTQYF. CDR3 in DNA: TGCGCCAGCAGCCAAGATTCGGGGGGGGTCACAGATACGCAGTATTTT.

This clonotype was seen a handful of times. The rearrangement joins TRBV4-1 to TRBJ2-3; 11 nucleotides match TRBD2. The length of the CDR3 is 19 residues. Germline V gene data show CDR1 as MGHRA and CDR2 as YSYEKL. Losses at the gene ends were 1 base for V and 5 bases for J; bases not matched to a gene: 14. In DNA, the CDR3 is TGCGCCAGCAGCCAAGCCAAGATACAGGGGCTAGCGGGAGGAGATACGCAGTATTTT. This codes for CASSQAKIQGLAGGDTQYF.

The chain has TRBV20-1 and TRBJ2-2; 10 nucleotides match TRBD2. V gave up 6 bases and J gave up 5 bases; unmatched junction bases: 15. Germline assignment: CDR1 DFQATT and CDR2 SNEGSKA (reference sequence). The CDR3 is 17 amino acids. The CDR3 nucleotides read TGCAGTGCACCTGACCTAGCGGGAGAGGGAGAGACCGGGGAGCTGTTTTTT. This gives the protein CSAPDLAGEGETGELFF.

Turning to this clonotype: The conserved closing phenylalanine or tryptophan is absent in this CDR3, likely reflecting a read error. The chain couples TRBV27 to TRBJ1-1; 9 bases align to TRBD1. Germline V gene sequence: CDR1 MNHEY, CDR2 SMNVEV (reference sequence). This CDR3 has 14 residues. CDR3 amino acids: CASGDRVRNTKAFL. CDR3 DNA: TGTGCCAGTGGGGACAGGGTAAGGAACACTAAAGCTTTCCTT.

This clonotype was counted only a few times. The rearrangement joins TRBV29-1 to TRBJ2-5; TRBD2 is a possible D gene (5 bases). V shed 4 bases and J shed 7 bases, with 10 bases lying between them. CDR1 is SQVTM, CDR2 ANQGSEA, per germline. The CDR3 is 11 amino acids. The CDR3 sequence is CSVGRGGTQYF. Here the CDR3 DNA reads TGCAGCGTTGGTCGGGGTGGGACCCAGTACTTC.

In regard to this clonotype: One end of the junction varies from germline; a read error may be responsible. This chain uses TRBV28 with TRBJ1-1; D remains ambiguous. The CDR3 sequence is 12 residues long. Germline CDR1 reads MDHEN; CDR2 reads SYDVKM. CDR3 bases: TGTGCCAGCCATGCCCTGAACGCTGAAGCTTTCTTT. Amino acids: CASHALNAEAFF.

This clonotype has a handful of counts. V gene TRBV6-6 combines with J gene TRBJ1-6; the D is unclear. The CDR3 is 14 amino acids. V lost 2 bases and J 1 base, leaving 3 bases between the germline ends. From germline, CDR1 is MNHNY and CDR2 SVGAGI (reference sequence). The CDR3 DNA follows: TGTGCCAGCAGTTACACGTCCTATAATTCACCCCTCCACTTT. This codes for CASSYTSYNSPLHF.

The chain links TRBV19 to TRBJ1-5, with 8 bases identical to TRBD1. Germline CDR1 LNHDA, CDR2 SQIVND (reference sequence). CDR3 size: 16 residues. Trimming at V came to 4 bases and at J to 0 bases, leaving 5 bases not matched to a gene. The CDR3 loop reads CASSKADRVSNQPQHF. The CDR3 DNA is TGTGCCAGTAGTAAAGCGGACAGGGTTAGCAATCAGCCCCAGCATTTT. The complete variable domain, with remaining parts taken from reference TRBV19 and TRBJ1-5, reads DGGITQSPKYLFRKEGQNVTLSCEQNLNHDAMYWYRQDPGQGLRLIYYSQIVNDFQKGDIAEGYSVSREKKESFPLTVTSAQKNPTAFYLCASSKADRVSNQPQHFGDGTRLSIL.

The chain joins TRBV20-1 to TRBJ1-2; 7 positions agree with TRBD1. J gave up 4 bases and V 2 bases, and 7 bases lay outside the gene matches. The CDR3 length is 14 residues. CDR1 is DFQATT and CDR2 is SNEGSKA in the germline V gene (reference sequence). CDR3 bases: TGCAGTGCTAGAAGGGACAGTACATCCTATGGCTACACCTTC. It translates to CSARRDSTSYGYTF.